The TCR beta chain under discussion was sequenced for a study of T-cell memory formation after mild COVID-19. Study-level findings and limits: Pre-infection memory harbored some responding clones, suggesting cross-reactive memory joined. The study found balanced CD4/CD8 in clones contracting day 15 to 85 and a CD4+ lean in later expanders. CD4+ contracting clones lay mainly in CM and EM, CD8+ ones in EMRA.

Trimming stripped 0 bases from V and 3 bases from J, with 10 bases between. CDR1 is SGHDT, CDR2 YYEEEE, per germline. The CDR3 has 15 amino acids. TCRdb recomputed calls from the 5' RACE reads with MiXCR, one row per CDR3 protein. The table includes about 350,000 distinct CDR3 sequences, roughly an eighth detected once. This clonotype was picked up a small number of times. Antigen: not known. The receptor was derived from a young man who had mild COVID-19 (a few samples of this study predate the infection). Cell type and time point are not known. The sample comprised PBMCs or a T cell subset sorted from them (not recorded which). The chain is built from TRBV5-6 and TRBJ2-1; tentatively, D is TRBD1 (6 bases). CDR3 nucleotides: TGTGCCAGCAGCTTGGTTACAGGGTACTACAATGAGCAGTTCTTC. This gives the protein CASSLVTGYYNEQFF. The full variable domain, its missing parts supplied by reference TRBV5-6 and TRBJ2-1, is DAGVTQSPTHLIKTRGQQVTLRCSPKSGHDTVSWYQQALGQGPQFIFQYYEEEERQRGNFPDRFSGHQFPNYSSELNVNALLLGDSALYLCASSLVTGYYNEQFFGPGTRLTVL.